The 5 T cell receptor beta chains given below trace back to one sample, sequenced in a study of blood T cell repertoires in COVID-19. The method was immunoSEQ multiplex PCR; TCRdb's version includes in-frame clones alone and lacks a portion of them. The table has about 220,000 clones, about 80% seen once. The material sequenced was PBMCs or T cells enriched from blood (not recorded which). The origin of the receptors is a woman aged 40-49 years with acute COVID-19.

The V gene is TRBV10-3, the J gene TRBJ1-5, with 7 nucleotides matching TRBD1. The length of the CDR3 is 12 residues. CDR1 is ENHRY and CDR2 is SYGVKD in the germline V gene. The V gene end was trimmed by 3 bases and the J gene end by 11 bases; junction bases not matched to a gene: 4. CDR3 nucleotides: TGTGCCATCAGTGATACCAGGGGGGCCCAGCATTTT. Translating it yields CAISDTRGAQHF.

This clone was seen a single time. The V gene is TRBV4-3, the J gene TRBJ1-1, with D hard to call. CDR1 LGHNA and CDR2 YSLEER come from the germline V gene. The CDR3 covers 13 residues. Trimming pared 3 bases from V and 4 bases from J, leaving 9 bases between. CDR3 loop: CASSQRDSTEAFF. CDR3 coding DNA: TGCGCCAGCAGCCAGAGGGATAGCACTGAAGCTTTCTTT.

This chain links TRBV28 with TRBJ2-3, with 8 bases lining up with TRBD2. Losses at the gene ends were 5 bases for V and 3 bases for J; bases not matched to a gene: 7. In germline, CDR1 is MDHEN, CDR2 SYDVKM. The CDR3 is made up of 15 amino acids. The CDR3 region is CASSERLAQTDTQYF. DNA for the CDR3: TGTGCCAGCAGTGAAAGACTAGCGCAGACAGATACGCAGTATTTT.

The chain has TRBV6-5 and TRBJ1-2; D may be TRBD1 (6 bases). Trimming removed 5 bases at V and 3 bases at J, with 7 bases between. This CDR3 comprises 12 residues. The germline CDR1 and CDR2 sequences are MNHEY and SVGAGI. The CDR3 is CASSTGHYGYTF. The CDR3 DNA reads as TGTGCCAGCAGTACAGGGCACTATGGCTACACCTTC.

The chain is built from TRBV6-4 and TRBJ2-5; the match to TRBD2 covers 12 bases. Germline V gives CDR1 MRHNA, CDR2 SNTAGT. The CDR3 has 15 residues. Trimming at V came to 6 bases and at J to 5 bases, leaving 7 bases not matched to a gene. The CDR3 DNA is TGTGCCAGCAGCCCGGGACTAGCGGGCCGGGAGACCCAGTACTTC. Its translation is CASSPGLAGRETQYF.